This T cell receptor (beta chain) stems from a study of blood T cell repertoires in COVID-19. The overall study: COVID-19 samples collected from the United States, Italy and Spain covered acute and convalescent phases.

The germline gives CDR1 KGHDR, CDR2 SFDVKD. Deletions cut 4 bases from V and 2 bases from J, with 17 bases between. The CDR3 has 17 residues. Profiled with immunoSEQ multiplex PCR; TCRdb holds only in-frame clones, not every one. The sample includes roughly 72,000 clones, over 80% of them seen just once. The V call is TRBV24-1, the J call TRBJ2-1; the D gene is possibly TRBD2 (6 bases). The clonotype comes from a woman at least 80 years old with acute or convalescent COVID-19. Source material: peripheral blood. CDR3 nucleotides: TGTGCCACCAGTGACGAGCGGCACGGGAGAGCCTACAATGAGCAGTTCTTC. Amino acid sequence: CATSDERHGRAYNEQFF.